One and the same sample provided the 25 T cell receptor beta chains below, sequenced in a study of shared clonotypes between healthy human individuals. Assay used: immunoSEQ multiplex PCR; TCRdb lists only in-frame clones, some missing. Of about 480,000 clones detected, over 75% appear once; the ten largest clones hold about 12%. The sample comprised PBMCs. The receptor set was obtained from a woman aged 40 to 50 in good health. Some clones in this sample may be carry-over from other donors' samples.

This sequence joins TRBV29-1 and TRBJ2-4; the D is unclear. Trimming removed 7 bases from V and 0 bases from J, with 7 bases in between. Germline lookup yields CDR1 SQVTM and CDR2 ANQGSEA. The CDR3 loop spans 12 amino acids. The CDR3 region has the DNA TGCAGCGGTAGGTTAGCCAAAAACATTCAGTACTTC. As protein: CSGRLAKNIQYF.

This clone was seen a few times. This sequence joins TRBV5-1 and TRBJ2-7, with D perhaps matching TRBD1 (5 bases). The CDR3 is 13 residues long. Trimming shortened V by 0 bases and J by 6 bases, and 10 bases separated the two germline ends. Looked up from germline, CDR1 is SGHRS and CDR2 is YFSETQ. CDR3 region: CASSLAGIIEQYF. The DNA of the CDR3 is TGCGCCAGCAGCTTGGCAGGGATTATCGAGCAGTACTTC.

The chain is built from TRBV4-2 and TRBJ2-7; D is ambiguous. Looked up from germline, CDR1 is LGHNA and CDR2 is YNFKEQ. Trimming took 1 base from V and 1 from J, leaving 8 bases between them. The CDR3 has 14 residues. The CDR3 DNA reads as TGTGCCAGCAGCCAAGTGTCGGGTTCCTACGAGCAGTACTTC. This translates into CASSQVSGSYEQYF.

The rearrangement links TRBV6-5 to TRBJ2-1; the D gene is possibly TRBD2 (6 bases). Germline-derived CDR1 and CDR2 are MNHEY and SVGAGI. CDR3 length equals 13 residues. V lost 4 bases and J 4 bases, leaving 8 bases between the germline ends. DNA for the CDR3: TGTGCCAGCAGTTGGACTATTTACAATGAGCAGTTCTTC. Protein sequence: CASSWTIYNEQFF.

CDR3 amino acids: CASSETTGGTEAFF. CDR3 DNA sequence: TGTGCCAGCAGCGAGACCACAGGGGGGACTGAAGCTTTCTTT. The V and J genes are TRBV28 and TRBJ1-1, with TRBD1 matching 8 bases. Germline V gene sequence: CDR1 MDHEN, CDR2 SYDVKM. The CDR3 is 14 residues long. The V segment lost 6 bases and the J segment 5 bases; nucleotides outside the gene matches: 8.

The V gene is TRBV28, the J gene TRBJ2-3; 10 bases fit TRBD2. The junction had 5 bases not matched to a gene; V was cut back by 6 bases and J by 2 bases. Germline V CDR1 and CDR2: MDHEN, SYDVKM. The CDR3 is 15 residues long. The chain's CDR3 is CASSPLAGVTDTQYF. Written as DNA, the CDR3 is TGTGCCAGCAGCCCTCTAGCGGGGGTCACAGATACGCAGTATTTT.

The rearrangement uses TRBV5-4 and TRBJ1-1; TRBD1 matches 9 bases. The V and J ends lost 3 bases and 3 bases, in that order; junction bases with no gene match: 9. Per germline, CDR1 SGHNT and CDR2 YYREEE (reference sequence). This CDR3 comprises 16 residues. CDR3 sequence: CASSWGTGPLDTEAFF. CDR3 DNA sequence: TGTGCCAGCAGCTGGGGGACAGGGCCCTTGGACACTGAAGCTTTCTTT. The full variable domain, its missing parts supplied by reference TRBV5-4 and TRBJ1-1, is ETGVTQSPTHLIKTRGQQVTLRCSSQSGHNTVSWYQQALGQGPQFIFQYYREEENGRGNFPPRFSGLQFPNYSSELNVNALELDDSALYLCASSWGTGPLDTEAFFGQGTRLTVV.

This clone was counted at least ten times. The rearrangement joins TRBV7-8 to TRBJ1-4, with D perhaps matching TRBD1 (6 bases). CDR3 length: 15 amino acids. Germline lookup yields CDR1 SGHVS and CDR2 FQNEAQ. Between the trimmed V and J ends, which lost 0 bases and 7 bases, there was a span of 12 bases. The DNA for the CDR3 is TGTGCCAGCAGCTTAGCGTCACAGGGACGTGAAAAACTGTTTTTT. Translated: CASSLASQGREKLFF.

The J gene is TRBJ2-7, the V gene TRBV25-1; D ambiguous. Germline loops: CDR1 MGHDK, CDR2 SYGVNS. Trimming took 1 base from V and 7 from J, leaving 17 bases between them. The CDR3 is made up of 15 amino acids. This CDR3 is CASSESLPRPEEQYF. DNA of the CDR3: TGTGCCAGCAGTGAATCGTTGCCGCGGCCTGAAGAGCAGTACTTC.

The chain has TRBV2 and TRBJ2-5; 8 bases map to TRBD1. The CDR3 is made up of 13 amino acids. The V gene end was trimmed by 5 bases and the J gene end by 2 bases; junction bases not matched to a gene: 1. Germline V CDR1 and CDR2: SNHLY, FYNNEI. In DNA form, the CDR3 reads TGTGCCAGCAGTAGGACAGGGCAAGAGACCCAGTACTTC. Translation: CASSRTGQETQYF.

This chain connects TRBV27 to TRBJ2-3, with no clear D. Germline loops: CDR1 MNHEY, CDR2 SMNVEV (reference sequence). The CDR3 consists of 13 residues. V lost 4 bases, J lost 6 bases, and 11 bases lay in between. CDR3 bases: TGTGCCAGCAGTTCTTTTGCTGGTGATACGCAGTATTTT. Translating it yields CASSSFAGDTQYF.

The genes are TRBV27 and TRBJ2-1, with D possibly being TRBD1 (6 bases). Deletions cut 5 bases from V and 6 bases from J, with 11 bases between. Germline CDR1 reads MNHEY; CDR2 reads SMNVEV (reference sequence). This CDR3 spans 13 amino acids. CDR3 in DNA: TGTGCCAGCAGTGACGGACAGAGCAATGAGCAGTTCTTC. Translating gives CASSDGQSNEQFF.

This chain connects TRBV5-1 to TRBJ2-1; unclear D gene. Germline V gene data show CDR1 as SGHRS and CDR2 as YFSETQ. CDR3 length: 11 amino acids. V lost 5 bases, J lost 10 bases, and 10 bases lay in between. The DNA for the CDR3 is TGCGCCAGCAGTGAAAATGAGGAGCAGTTCTTC. Translation: CASSENEEQFF.

The V gene is TRBV4-2, the J gene TRBJ2-5; 9 positions agree with TRBD2. From germline, CDR1 is LGHNA and CDR2 YNFKEQ. The CDR3 loop spans 15 amino acids. The V and J ends lost 4 bases and 1 base, in that order; junction bases with no gene match: 4. The CDR3 coding sequence is TGTGCCAGCAGCCCGAGGACTAGCGCCCAAGAGACCCAGTACTTC. Translated: CASSPRTSAQETQYF.

This chain links TRBV19 with TRBJ1-4; a possible D gene is TRBD1 (5 bases). V was trimmed by 5 bases and J by 5 bases, leaving 18 bases between them. The germline gives CDR1 LNHDA, CDR2 SQIVND (reference sequence). This CDR3 is built from 16 residues. CDR3 nucleotides: TGTGCCAGTAGTGTACCCTCAGGGACTTCGAATGAAAAACTGTTTTTT. Its translation: CASSVPSGTSNEKLFF.

The chain carries TRBV5-5 and TRBJ1-4, with 7 positions matching TRBD1. The CDR3 covers 16 residues. Germline CDR1 SGHKS, CDR2 YYEKEE (reference sequence). V was clipped by 2 bases and J by 10 bases; unmatched bases: 14. The CDR3 DNA sequence: TGTGCCAGCAGCTTAGTAACAGGGGAGGCGTTTGCAAAACTGTTTTTT. Translated, it gives CASSLVTGEAFAKLFF.

The chain employs TRBV5-1 and TRBJ2-2; a possible D gene is TRBD2 (6 bases). Germline-derived CDR1 and CDR2 are SGHRS and YFSETQ. Trimming took off 4 bases at V and 1 base at J, with 14 bases between the two ends. The CDR3 covers 16 residues. This chain's CDR3 is CASSGLAARNTGELFF. The CDR3 DNA reads TGCGCCAGCAGCGGATTAGCGGCAAGGAACACCGGGGAGCTGTTTTTT.

The chain carries TRBV19 and TRBJ2-7; 10 positions agree with TRBD2. CDR3 length equals 14 residues. J gave up 2 bases and V 8 bases, and 6 bases lay outside the gene matches. Per the germline V gene, CDR1 is LNHDA and CDR2 is SQIVND (reference sequence). The CDR3 bases are TGTGCCAGTTCCTCTAGCGGGGGCCCCTACGAGCAGTACTTC. Protein sequence: CASSSSGGPYEQYF.

The genes are TRBV7-9 and TRBJ2-5; a possible D gene is TRBD2 (5 bases). TRBJ2-7 explains the end of the DNA better; the J call may be wrong. Germline V gives CDR1 SEHNR, CDR2 FQNEAQ (reference sequence). The CDR3 runs to 14 residues. The CDR3, as DNA: TGTGCCAGCAGCTTCGGACTGAGTCCCTACGAGCAGTACTTC. It codes for CASSFGLSPYEQYF.

The chain links TRBV6-5 to TRBJ2-2; D uncertain. CDR1 is MNHEY, CDR2 SVGAGI, per germline. V gave up 7 bases and J gave up 5 bases, with 14 bases separating them. The CDR3 length is 14 residues. The CDR3 nucleotides read TGTGCCAGCACCCAAATGGGCAGGACCGGGGAGCTGTTTTTT. Amino acids: CASTQMGRTGELFF.

The CDR3 loop reads CASSLEGAAAKNIQYF. The DNA of the CDR3 is TGCGCCAGCAGCTTGGAAGGGGCAGCAGCCAAAAACATTCAGTACTTC. The gene calls are TRBV5-1 and TRBJ2-4, with TRBD1 as a possible D gene (5 bases). The CDR3 sequence is 16 residues long. V gave up 0 bases and J gave up 0 bases, with 10 bases separating them. CDR1 and CDR2 (germline): SGHRS, YFSETQ.

The sample holds many counts of this clone. DNA for the CDR3: TGTGCCAGCAGCTTAGCGGAGGGGGTGGAGACCCAGTACTTC. This gives the protein CASSLAEGVETQYF. V is TRBV7-2 and J is TRBJ2-5; D tentatively fits TRBD1 or TRBD2 (6 bases each). Per germline, CDR1 SGHTA and CDR2 FQGNSA. CDR3 length: 14 amino acids. Between the trimmed V and J ends, which lost 0 bases and 5 bases, there was a span of 10 bases.

The chain carries TRBV15 and TRBJ2-3; D is possibly TRBD1 or TRBD2 (5 bases each). Per the germline V gene, CDR1 is LNHNV and CDR2 is YYDKDF (reference sequence). This CDR3 has 16 amino acids. V shed 0 bases and J shed 4 bases, with 14 bases lying between them. Here the CDR3 reads CATSRDRGQGADTQYF. The DNA of the CDR3 is TGTGCCACCAGCAGAGATCGGGGCCAGGGTGCAGATACGCAGTATTTT.

This chain uses TRBV2 with TRBJ2-1; D gene ambiguous. The CDR3 has 14 residues. Germline CDR1 and CDR2: SNHLY and FYNNEI. The ends were cut back, 3 bases at V and 5 bases at J, with 11 bases in the middle. Here the CDR3 DNA reads TGTGCCAGCAGTGATTTTACAAAAAACAATGAGCAGTTCTTC. It is translated as CASSDFTKNNEQFF.

This clone occurred many times. The chain carries TRBV5-1 and TRBJ2-5; 8 nucleotides agree with TRBD2. There are 13 residues in the CDR3. Trimming at V came to 7 bases and at J to 5 bases, leaving 7 bases not matched to a gene. Germline lookup yields CDR1 SGHRS and CDR2 YFSETQ. In DNA, the CDR3 is TGCGCCAGCGGGGAAGGCGGGAGGGAGACCCAGTACTTC. This codes for CASGEGGRETQYF.